A single sample is the source of the 6 T cell receptor beta chains below, sequenced in a study of blood T cell repertoires in COVID-19. Clones were sequenced by immunoSEQ multiplex PCR, and TCRdb holds only the in-frame ones, with some missing. Found here are 300,000 to 400,000 clones, roughly 90% of them singletons; the top ten hold more than 0.85%. The sequenced sample consisted of PBMCs or T cells enriched from blood (not recorded which). These receptors were collected from a woman aged 25-40 years with acute COVID-19.

The chain carries TRBV5-1 and TRBJ1-4; TRBD1 matches 7 bases. With 4 bases clipped from V and 8 bases from J, the junction kept 14 bases outside the gene matches. CDR3 size: 16 residues. The germline V gene has CDR1 SGHRS and CDR2 YFSETQ. In nucleotides, the CDR3 is TGCGCCAGCAGCGGACAGGCCGAGCCTTTTGGGGAAAAACTGTTTTTT. Its protein product is CASSGQAEPFGEKLFF. The full variable domain, its missing parts supplied by reference TRBV5-1 and TRBJ1-4, is KAGVTQTPRYLIKTRGQQVTLSCSPISGHRSVSWYQQTPGQGLQFLFEYFSETQRNKGNFPGRFSGRQFSNSRSEMNVSTLELGDSALYLCASSGQAEPFGEKLFFGSGTQLSVL.

The V gene is TRBV4-2, the J gene TRBJ2-3; 7 positions agree with TRBD1. In germline, CDR1 is LGHNA, CDR2 YNFKEQ. This CDR3 spans 15 amino acids. V shed 6 bases, J shed 2 bases, and the junction held 8 bases outside the gene matches. This CDR3 is CASSFGTAFTDTQYF. The CDR3, as DNA: TGTGCCAGCAGTTTCGGGACAGCCTTCACAGATACGCAGTATTTT.

This clone has a single count. The chain carries TRBV6-5 and TRBJ2-3; tentatively, D is TRBD2 (7 bases). This CDR3 is built from 14 residues. The V end lost 9 bases, the J end lost 9 bases, and 22 bases lay between the germline ends. Germline assignment: CDR1 MNHEY and CDR2 SVGAGI. CDR3 coding DNA: TGTGCCAGTAGCGGTAGGGGGGGTTCGGGGACGCAGTATTTT. Residues: CASSGRGGSGTQYF.

The V and J genes are TRBV6-4 and TRBJ2-1; 8 bases line up with TRBD2. The CDR3 totals 15 residues. The trim removed 4 bases at V and 5 bases at J, leaving 7 bases unmatched. The germline gives CDR1 MRHNA, CDR2 SNTAGT. CDR3: CASSVTSGDNNEQFF. Written as DNA, the CDR3 is TGTGCCAGCAGTGTCACTAGCGGAGATAACAATGAGCAGTTCTTC.

V and J are TRBV5-1 and TRBJ2-3; weak D call: TRBD2 (5 bases). This CDR3 region has 15 residues. V lost 0 bases, J lost 2 bases, and 10 bases lay in between. The germline V gene encodes CDR1 SGHRS and CDR2 YFSETQ. DNA of the CDR3: TGCGCCAGCAGCTTGGAGGGCGGGCTCACAGATACGCAGTATTTT. Protein: CASSLEGGLTDTQYF.

The chain recombines TRBV4-2 with TRBJ2-1; 10 bases map to TRBD2. Germline-derived CDR1 and CDR2 are LGHNA and YNFKEQ. The trim removed 1 base at V and 4 bases at J, leaving 4 bases unmatched. This CDR3 spans 16 amino acids. For the CDR3, the DNA is TGTGCCAGCAGCCAAGCCGGACTAGCGGAATACAATGAGCAGTTCTTC. Protein: CASSQAGLAEYNEQFF.